Below are 6 T cell receptor beta chains sequenced from a single sample in a study of blood T cell repertoires in COVID-19. Data came from immunoSEQ multiplex PCR; TCRdb stores just in-frame clones and leaves some out. The profile shows roughly 360,000 clones, more than 75% of them singletons. Specimen: PBMCs or T cells enriched from blood (not recorded which). These receptors all stem from a man aged 25-45 years who had recovered from COVID-19.

This clone has just one count. Other DNA variants within this sample encode the same CDR3. The CDR3 bases are TGTGCCAGCTCACCAGACAGGAGCTCTGGAAACACCATATATTTT. Amino acid sequence: CASSPDRSSGNTIYF. The chain links TRBV18 to TRBJ1-3; tentative D call: TRBD1 (6 bases). Germline V gene sequence: CDR1 KGHSH, CDR2 LQKENI. V shed 2 bases and J shed 0 bases, with 8 bases lying between them. The CDR3 contains 15 residues.

The rearrangement joins TRBV6-5 to TRBJ1-1, with 11 bases identical to TRBD1. This CDR3 contains 15 residues. V trimming: 6 bases; J trimming: 2 bases; junction bases outside the gene matches: 5. CDR1 is MNHEY and CDR2 is SVGAGI in the germline V gene. CDR3 nucleotides: TGTGCCAGCAGGGGGGGACAGGGGGTAAACACTGAAGCTTTCTTT. Amino acids: CASRGGQGVNTEAFF.

This CDR3 reads CASSSATRGSQPQHF. The CDR3 DNA sequence: TGTGCCAGCAGCTCCGCTACAAGGGGGTCTCAGCCCCAGCATTTT. This chain connects TRBV7-8 to TRBJ1-5, with D maybe TRBD1 (6 bases). The CDR3 runs 15 residues. V was pared by 4 bases and J by 6 bases, with 16 bases between. Per germline, CDR1 SGHVS and CDR2 FQNEAQ.

CDR3 DNA sequence: TGTGCCAGCTCACTAACAGGGGCCCCTGAAGCTTTCTTT. This codes for CASSLTGAPEAFF. The rearrangement links TRBV18 to TRBJ1-1, with 7 bases fitting TRBD1. The CDR3 runs to 13 residues. The germline V gene encodes CDR1 KGHSH and CDR2 LQKENI. V lost 4 bases to trimming and J lost 6 bases; unmatched junction nucleotides: 5. The variable domain in full, with the rest retrieved from reference TRBV18 and TRBJ1-1, is NAGVMQNPRHLVRRRGQEARLRCSPMKGHSHVYWYRQLPEEGLKFMVYLQKENIIDESGMPKERFSAEFPKEGPSILRIQQVVRGDSAAYFCASSLTGAPEAFFGQGTRLTVV.

The chain recombines TRBV3-1 (or the pseudogene TRBV3-2) with TRBJ1-2, with D tentatively TRBD1 (5 bases). Trimming removed 2 bases at V and 0 bases at J, with 16 bases between. This CDR3 is built from 17 residues. The germline V gene has CDR1 LGHDT and CDR2 YNNKEL (reference sequence). CDR3 region: CASSQQGLGTANYGYTF. The CDR3 DNA is TGTGCCAGCAGCCAACAAGGTCTGGGGACTGCTAACTATGGCTACACCTTC.

This clone is a singleton in its sample. This chain links TRBV2 with TRBJ1-1; 9 bases are a match to TRBD1. The CDR3 totals 16 residues. Trimming took 11 bases from V and 2 from J; bases not matched to a gene: 15. In germline, CDR1 is SNHLY, CDR2 FYNNEI. CDR3 bases: TGTGCCCGCAAGAGAGAGACAGGGGGGACAAACACTGAAGCTTTCTTT. Protein product: CARKRETGGTNTEAFF.